This TCR beta chain was identified during a study of blood T cell repertoires in COVID-19. Study context: The origin of the acute and convalescent COVID-19 samples was the United States, Italy and Spain.

Deletions cut 0 bases from V and 4 bases from J, with 13 bases between. Germline V gene sequence: CDR1 SGDLS, CDR2 YYNGEE. The CDR3 totals 15 residues. Libraries were prepared by immunoSEQ multiplex PCR; TCRdb keeps only in-frame clonotypes and omits some of them. This table holds roughly 84,000 clones, around 78% found once. The Seattle patients, enrolled during active infection, were followed longitudinally. Specimen: peripheral blood. The receptor comes from a man aged 60 to 75 with COVID-19, enrolled during active disease. The chain recombines TRBV9 with TRBJ1-2; D gene unclear. CDR3 region: CASSVGVGPAYGYTF. The CDR3 bases are TGTGCCAGCAGCGTAGGAGTGGGCCCAGCCTATGGCTACACCTTC.